One sample yielded the 17 T cell receptor beta chains listed below, sequenced in a study of PD-L1 blockade in urothelial cancer. This table comes from immunoSEQ multiplex PCR, and its TCRdb copy is limited to in-frame clones, with some not included. The data hold about 52,000 clones, with approximately 80% observed a single time. The sequencing used PBMCs, collected around atezolizumab (anti-PD-L1) treatment. The receptors originated from a man aged 65 to 85 with urothelial cancer.

This chain uses TRBV5-4 with TRBJ2-7; the match to TRBD2 covers 10 bases. CDR1 and CDR2 from the germline V gene are SGHNT and YYREEE (reference sequence). This CDR3 contains 15 residues. V trimming: 2 bases; J trimming: 2 bases; junction bases outside the gene matches: 4. DNA for the CDR3: TGTGCCAGCAGCTTTGGACTAGCGGCTACCTACGAGCAGTACTTC. It specifies CASSFGLAATYEQYF.

This clone is medium-sized in the sample. V usage is TRBV10-3 and J usage is TRBJ1-2; D is uncertain. The CDR3 has 13 residues. The germline V gene has CDR1 ENHRY and CDR2 SYGVKD. Trimming left V 4 bases short and J 4 bases short, with 10 bases between. The CDR3 nucleotides are TGTGCCATCAGTGGGGCTGTTGGCTATGGCTACACCTTC. Residues: CAISGAVGYGYTF.

This chain links TRBV4-2 with TRBJ1-1, with TRBD1 identical over 12 bases. Per germline, CDR1 LGHNA and CDR2 YNFKEQ. The CDR3 length is 14 residues. The J segment lost 7 bases and the V segment lost 7 bases, leaving 7 bases of the junction unmatched. DNA of the CDR3: TGTGCCAGCAACCCGGGACAGGGGGCCGGTGAAGCTTTCTTT. It encodes CASNPGQGAGEAFF.

V gene TRBV19 combines with J gene TRBJ1-1; D possibly corresponds to TRBD1 (6 bases). CDR3 length equals 15 residues. Germline CDR1 reads LNHDA; CDR2 reads SQIVND (reference sequence). Between the trimmed V and J ends, which lost 5 bases and 4 bases, there was a span of 17 bases. CDR3 sequence (DNA): TGTGCCAGTAGTCCCAGGGGATCCAGCGGCACTGAAGCTTTCTTT. Translation gives CASSPRGSSGTEAFF.

The chain combines TRBV30 with TRBJ2-1; TRBD2 matches 10 bases. Unmatched junction bases numbered 3, after V lost 3 bases and J lost 7 bases. The CDR3 covers 13 residues. CDR1 and CDR2 (germline): GTSNPN, SVGIG (reference sequence). The CDR3 spells CAWRIAGGNEQFF. The CDR3 DNA reads as TGTGCCTGGAGGATAGCGGGAGGAAATGAGCAGTTCTTC.

The gene calls are TRBV11-3 and TRBJ2-1; 9 nucleotides agree with TRBD2. Germline lookup yields CDR1 SGHNT and CDR2 YENEEA. The CDR3 has 13 amino acids. V lost 4 bases to trimming and J lost 9 bases; unmatched junction nucleotides: 4. The chain's CDR3 is CASSSLSGGEQFF. DNA for the CDR3: TGTGCCAGCAGCTCCCTTAGCGGGGGTGAGCAGTTCTTC.

J is TRBJ2-3 and V is TRBV2, with 7 nucleotides matching TRBD1. Germline V gene sequence: CDR1 SNHLY, CDR2 FYNNEI. This CDR3 has 15 residues. With V trimmed by 5 bases and J by 3 bases, 8 bases remained unmatched. The CDR3 nucleotides are TGTGCCAGCAGTCCGGGACAGAGGGGGACAGATACGCAGTATTTT. Translation: CASSPGQRGTDTQYF.

The V gene is TRBV6-1, the J gene TRBJ1-4, with D perhaps matching TRBD1 (6 bases). V was pared by 2 bases and J by 5 bases, with 12 bases between. The CDR3 has 15 amino acids. Germline CDR1 and CDR2: MNHNS and SASEGT. The CDR3 protein is CASSERTGRNEKLFF. The CDR3 coding sequence is TGTGCCAGCAGTGAAAGAACAGGGAGAAATGAAAAACTGTTTTTT.

The rearrangement links TRBV6-1 to TRBJ1-4, with D perhaps matching TRBD1 (5 bases). The V end was cut by 7 bases, the J end by 1 base, with 10 bases between. The CDR3 is 14 residues long. Germline values: CDR1 MNHNS, CDR2 SASEGT. The CDR3 protein is CASKRGETNEKLFF. Here the CDR3 DNA reads TGTGCCAGCAAACGGGGGGAAACTAATGAAAAACTGTTTTTT.

The sample holds many counts of this clone. This CDR3 is also generated by other DNA sequences in the sample. This chain uses TRBV9 with TRBJ2-3; D perhaps matches TRBD2 (5 bases). Looked up from germline, CDR1 is SGDLS and CDR2 is YYNGEE. The V and J ends lost 2 bases and 0 bases respectively, with 7 bases between them. The length of the CDR3 is 14 residues. CDR3 region: CASSVGGSTDTQYF. Here the CDR3 DNA reads TGTGCCAGCAGCGTTGGCGGGAGCACAGATACGCAGTATTTT. The full variable domain, rest sourced from reference TRBV9 and TRBJ2-3, is DSGVTQTPKHLITATGQRVTLRCSPRSGDLSVYWYQQSLDQGLQFLIQYYNGEERAKGNILERFSAQQFPDLHSELNLSSLELGDSALYFCASSVGGSTDTQYFGPGTRLTVL.

The rearrangement links TRBV28 to TRBJ1-1, with D possibly matching TRBD1 (5 bases). Germline CDR1 MDHEN, CDR2 SYDVKM. V lost 7 bases, J lost 6 bases, and 21 bases lay in between. The CDR3 extends over 15 amino acids. CDR3 DNA sequence: TGTGCCAGCACCCTCTCCGTCCAGGGTCCCCCTGAAGCTTTCTTT. Protein sequence: CASTLSVQGPPEAFF.

CDR3 coding DNA: TGTGCCAGTAGTACCCGTCCGGCGGCCTACGAGCAGTACTTC. It translates to CASSTRPAAYEQYF. V is TRBV19 and J is TRBJ2-7; D is unclear. The CDR3 consists of 14 residues. The V gene lost 4 bases and the J gene lost 2 bases, with 12 bases spanning the gap. Germline V gene lookup returns CDR1 LNHDA and CDR2 SQIVND (reference sequence).

This clone came up once. The chain recombines TRBV27 with TRBJ1-2, with D possibly being TRBD1 (6 bases). Germline CDR1 reads MNHEY; CDR2 reads SMNVEV (reference sequence). Deletions cut 3 bases from V and 4 bases from J, with 12 bases between. There are 14 residues in the CDR3. The CDR3 sequence: CASSFGQNSYGYTF. CDR3 DNA: TGTGCCAGCAGTTTCGGACAGAATTCCTATGGCTACACCTTC.

There are a few counts of this clone. The chain has TRBV6-1 and TRBJ1-2, with unresolved D. Germline values: CDR1 MNHNS, CDR2 SASEGT. The ends were cut back, 11 bases at V and 2 bases at J, with 21 bases in the middle. The CDR3 spans 15 residues. As DNA, the CDR3 is TGTGCCGTTCATGGGTCCCAGGAATTCAACTATGGCTACACCTTC. Amino acid sequence: CAVHGSQEFNYGYTF.

In this sample, this clone turned up a few times. V is TRBV23-1 and J is TRBJ1-1; the D gene is possibly TRBD1 (6 bases). TRBV23-1 is filed as an ORF, its function uncertain. V was clipped by 2 bases and J by 1 base, with 26 bases between them. There are 20 residues in the CDR3. The CDR3 spells CASSQGRHGLRDKANTEAFF. The CDR3 DNA reads as TGCGCCAGCAGTCAAGGACGACATGGCCTACGGGACAAGGCGAACACTGAAGCTTTCTTT.

In this sample, this clone turned up once. V is TRBV11-2 and J is TRBJ2-3; perhaps TRBD1 as D (5 bases). CDR3 length: 13 amino acids. Trimming removed 6 bases from V and 4 bases from J, with 11 bases in between. Germline CDR1 is SGHAT and CDR2 is FQNNGV. The CDR3 sequence is CASRYKGADTQYF. In nucleotides, the CDR3 is TGTGCCAGCAGGTATAAAGGGGCAGATACGCAGTATTTT.

The gene calls are TRBV7-9 and TRBJ1-2; D is undetermined. Trimming took 2 bases from V and 7 from J, leaving 8 bases between them. The CDR3 loop spans 12 amino acids. Germline-derived CDR1 and CDR2 are SEHNR and FQNEAQ (reference sequence). Here the CDR3 reads CASSLREGGYTF. As DNA, the CDR3 is TGTGCCAGCAGCTTAAGGGAGGGTGGCTACACCTTC.